This TCR beta chain comes out of a study of T cell responses to AZD1222 COVID-19 vaccine. The wider study: Pooled in the analysis were second doses at about 4 or about 12 weeks.

Whole-study results and caveats: A mostly white British donor set with more females was recruited, and clonal diversity was possibly underestimated.

A remark on this clone: What it recognizes is unknown.

The assay was immunoSEQ multiplex PCR, and TCRdb's table has in-frame clones only and misses some. The sample includes roughly 110,000 clones, about nine tenths of them seen just once. The germline V gene has CDR1 SGHAT and CDR2 FQNNGV. The CDR3 is made up of 16 amino acids. Trimming cost V 1 base and J 4 bases, with 17 bases left between them. The sample consisted of peripheral blood, taken on day 0 of AZD1222 vaccination. The V call is TRBV11-2, the J call TRBJ2-7; D ambiguous. The receptor comes from an adult in good health. In DNA form, the CDR3 reads TGTGCCAGCAGCTTAGGGGTGGTGGCAGCCTATTACGAGCAGTACTTC. This encodes CASSLGVVAAYYEQYF.